This is a list of T cell receptor beta chains from one sample in a study of shared clonotypes between healthy human individuals. Clones were read by immunoSEQ multiplex PCR, and TCRdb kept only the in-frame ones, dropping some. The table lists about 1.9 million clones, about 93% of them singletons. The specimen sequenced was naive CD8+ T cells from PBMCs. The receptors come from a man aged 18 to 29 in good health. Some clones in this sample may be carry-over from other donors' samples. Both conserved end residues are part of each CDR3. The D gene is left open where the match is weak. Size is omitted from some rows. Given values are once, few, many or a class for expanded clones.

clone_size j_call v_call d_call cdr3_aa cdr3_nt
- TRBJ1-2 TRBV5-6 - CASSPAPRVNYGYTF TGTGCCAGCAGCCCCGCACCCAGGGTGAACTATGGCTACACCTTC
- TRBJ2-7 TRBV27 - CASSLILSHEQYF TGTGCCAGCAGTTTAATCCTTTCCCACGAGCAGTACTTC
once TRBJ1-2 TRBV5-1 - CASSSSGGDGYTF TGCGCCAGCAGCTCCTCGGGGGGCGATGGCTACACCTTC
- TRBJ2-3 TRBV4-3 - CASSQGFGLTDTQYF TGCGCCAGCAGCCAAGGATTTGGGTTGACGGATACGCAGTATTTT
- TRBJ2-7 TRBV5-1 TRBD2 CASSYSGRDYEQYF TGCGCCAGCAGCTATAGCGGGAGGGACTACGAGCAGTACTTC
once TRBJ2-5 TRBV27 TRBD2 CASRSGLAVQETQYF TGTGCCAGCAGATCCGGACTAGCGGTCCAAGAGACCCAGTACTTC
once TRBJ2-7 TRBV6-5 - CASSYSRGYEQYF TGTGCCAGCAGTTACTCGAGAGGGTACGAGCAGTACTTC
- TRBJ2-1 TRBV15 TRBD2 CATSSPSRVAGFSEQFF TGTGCCACCAGCAGTCCCTCGCGGGTAGCGGGATTCAGTGAGCAGTTCTTC
once TRBJ2-1 TRBV28 TRBD2 CASTPPPGLPYNEQFF TGTGCCAGCACTCCACCCCCGGGACTACCCTACAATGAGCAGTTCTTC
- TRBJ2-5 TRBV5-6 TRBD1 CASSLRGLEETQYF TGTGCCAGCAGCTTGAGGGGGCTGGAAGAGACCCAGTACTTC
- TRBJ2-7 TRBV2 TRBD1 CASSEWTGGDEQYF TGTGCCAGCAGTGAGTGGACAGGGGGTGATGAGCAGTACTTC
- TRBJ1-5 TRBV27 - CASRAGGSNQPQHF TGTGCCAGCAGGGCGGGCGGGAGCAATCAGCCCCAGCATTTT
- TRBJ2-2 TRBV29-1 - CSVARASNTGELFF TGCAGCGTCGCAAGGGCCTCGAACACCGGGGAGCTGTTTTTT
- TRBJ2-7 TRBV2 - CASRYRADYEQYF TGTGCCAGCAGGTACAGGGCCGATTACGAGCAGTACTTC
- TRBJ1-1 TRBV7-8 - CASSLRAGMITEAFF TGTGCCAGCAGCTTGAGGGCAGGGATGATTACTGAAGCTTTCTTT
once TRBJ2-3 TRBV27 - CAPVILRDTQYF TGTGCCCCAGTAATTCTTCGGGATACGCAGTATTTT
- TRBJ2-3 TRBV7-8 - CASSQGFPDTQYF TGTGCCAGCAGCCAGGGGTTTCCAGATACGCAGTATTTT
- TRBJ1-3 TRBV27 - CASSGVGGNTIYF TGTGCCAGCAGTGGGGTGGGCGGAAACACCATATATTTT
- TRBJ2-1 TRBV19 - CASSIDDEGEQFF TGTGCCAGTAGTATAGATGATGAGGGCGAGCAGTTCTTC
- TRBJ1-2 TRBV9 TRBD1 CASSVGTGGDYGYTF TGTGCCAGCAGCGTTGGGACAGGAGGGGACTATGGCTACACCTTC
- TRBJ1-2 TRBV7-8 - CASSFGQWEGYTF TGTGCCAGCAGCTTCGGACAGTGGGAAGGCTACACCTTC
- TRBJ2-2 TRBV9 TRBD2 CASSETSGRDTGELFF TGTGCCAGCAGCGAAACTAGCGGGAGGGACACCGGGGAGCTGTTTTTT
- TRBJ1-4 TRBV27 - CASSYRLPGPVNEKLFF TGTGCCAGCAGTTATCGTTTACCCGGTCCCGTCAATGAAAAACTGTTTTTT
- TRBJ2-3 TRBV18 - CASSPNLPYRGTDTQYF TGTGCCAGCTCACCAAATCTGCCCTATAGGGGCACAGATACGCAGTATTTT
once TRBJ2-1 TRBV27 - CASSPHPGLLVVQFF TGTGCCAGCAGCCCCCATCCGGGACTCCTGGTGGTGCAGTTCTTC
- TRBJ1-2 TRBV29-1 TRBD1 CSSIVPGTASYGYTF TGCAGCTCTATCGTCCCGGGGACAGCTTCATATGGCTACACCTTC
- TRBJ2-2 TRBV5-1 - CASSQPSGTNTGELFF TGCGCCAGCAGCCAACCCTCCGGGACTAACACCGGGGAGCTGTTTTTT
- TRBJ2-2 TRBV23-1 - CASSQSGGSNTGELFF TGCGCCAGCAGTCAATCGGGCGGATCGAACACCGGGGAGCTGTTTTTT
- TRBJ2-5 TRBV7-9 - CASGLVEETQYF TGTGCCAGCGGCCTAGTGGAGGAGACCCAGTACTTC
- TRBJ2-1 TRBV2 - CASSGGYNEQFF TGTGCCAGCAGTGGGGGCTACAATGAGCAGTTCTTC
- TRBJ2-7 TRBV6-6 - CASSYFGDGKSYEQYF TGTGCCAGCAGTTACTTTGGGGACGGGAAGTCCTACGAGCAGTACTTC
- TRBJ2-5 TRBV7-7 TRBD2 CASSLLSSGIETQYF TGTGCCAGCAGCTTACTCTCTAGCGGGATAGAGACCCAGTACTTC
- TRBJ1-2 TRBV9 TRBD1 CASSDAGTVLNYGYTF TGTGCCAGCAGCGACGCCGGGACAGTCCTTAACTATGGCTACACCTTC
- TRBJ2-7 TRBV28 - CASRGWGQDDYEQYF TGTGCCAGCAGGGGGTGGGGGCAGGACGACTACGAGCAGTACTTC
- TRBJ2-5 TRBV28 TRBD2 CASSPRLAGVGETQYF TGTGCCAGCAGTCCCCGGCTAGCGGGTGTCGGAGAGACCCAGTACTTC
once TRBJ2-1 TRBV5-1 TRBD1 CASNPTGTGSYNEQFF TGCGCCAGCAACCCGACCGGGACAGGGAGCTACAATGAGCAGTTCTTC
- TRBJ2-7 TRBV19 - CASSILVGSYEQYF TGTGCCAGTAGTATCTTGGTGGGCTCCTACGAGCAGTACTTC
- TRBJ2-1 TRBV23-1 TRBD2 CASSRLVAGEISTYNEQFF TGCGCCAGCAGTCGGTTAGTAGCGGGAGAGATTAGTACCTACAATGAGCAGTTCTTC
- TRBJ2-1 TRBV4-1 - CASSETAYNEQFF TGCGCCAGCAGCGAAACAGCCTACAATGAGCAGTTCTTC
- TRBJ2-5 TRBV7-8 - CASSFRRQEETQYF TGTGCCAGCAGCTTCAGAAGACAGGAAGAGACCCAGTACTTC
- TRBJ1-5 TRBV7-8 - CASSPGRNNQPQHF TGTGCCAGCAGCCCCGGACGGAATAATCAGCCCCAGCATTTT
- TRBJ2-6 TRBV7-8 - CASSLAFRAHGANVLTF TGTGCCAGCAGCTTAGCGTTCAGGGCGCACGGGGCCAACGTCCTGACTTTC
- TRBJ1-5 TRBV7-3 - CASSPGRGQPQHF TGTGCCAGCAGTCCGGGTAGGGGTCAGCCCCAGCATTTT
- TRBJ2-5 TRBV30 - CAYTGVPEAQYF TGTGCCTACACGGGAGTCCCAGAGGCCCAGTACTTC